A single sample gave rise to the 18 T cell receptor beta chains below, sequenced in a study of identical twins. MiXCR was run by TCRdb on the 5' RACE reads, yielding one entry per CDR3 protein. The repertoire holds some 300,000 distinct CDR3 sequences, around an eighth seen once, with about 7% in the top ten. This sample also belongs to another study, concerning yellow fever vaccine responses in identical twins.

Source material: CD8+ T cells sorted from blood. These receptor sequences come from a young woman in good health.

This clonotype has just a few counts. This chain joins TRBV2 and TRBJ2-7, with TRBD1 identical over 9 bases. The J segment lost 4 bases and the V segment lost 6 bases, leaving 13 bases of the junction unmatched. The CDR3 covers 16 residues. CDR1 and CDR2 from the germline V gene are SNHLY and FYNNEI. The CDR3 here is CASRGLMGQGEYEQYV. The CDR3 coding sequence is TGTGCCAGCAGAGGGCTGATGGGACAGGGCGAATACGAGCAGTACGTC.

This clonotype was picked up a small number of times. The rearrangement links TRBV29-1 to TRBJ2-3; possible D gene TRBD2, 6 bases. Per the germline V gene, CDR1 is SQVTM and CDR2 is ANQGSEA. The V and J ends lost 1 base and 2 bases respectively, with 7 bases between them. The CDR3 contains 13 residues. The CDR3 protein is CSVEVGLTDTQYF. CDR3 in DNA: TGCAGCGTTGAAGTGGGACTCACAGATACGCAGTATTTT.

The table lists this clonotype with a few counts. The rearrangement joins TRBV28 to TRBJ2-7; 11 bases fit TRBD2. Germline CDR1 MDHEN, CDR2 SYDVKM. Trimming at V came to 2 bases and at J to 4 bases, leaving 4 bases not matched to a gene. There are 15 residues in the CDR3. This chain's CDR3 is CASSLGSSGRYEQYF. Written as DNA, the CDR3 is TGTGCCAGCAGTTTAGGGTCTAGCGGGAGGTACGAGCAGTACTTC.

The chain joins TRBV2 to TRBJ2-1; 9 bases are a match to TRBD2. This CDR3 has 19 amino acids. V trimming: 3 bases; J trimming: 4 bases; junction bases outside the gene matches: 16. Germline values: CDR1 SNHLY, CDR2 FYNNEI. DNA of the CDR3: TGTGCCAGCAGTGATTTGGTAGCGGGAGTCTTACCCCAATACAATGAGCAGTTCTTC. Amino acids: CASSDLVAGVLPQYNEQFF.

This clonotype was seen repeatedly, ten times or more. This sequence joins TRBV12-3 or TRBV12-4 and TRBJ2-7; D remains unclear. Trimming removed 3 bases at V and 3 bases at J, with 6 bases between. The CDR3 length is 12 residues. The CDR3 protein is CASSFTLYEQYF. CDR3 nucleotides: TGTGCCAGCAGTTTCACCCTCTACGAGCAGTACTTC.

A few counts support this clonotype. This chain joins TRBV14 and TRBJ2-1; no reliable D call. The germline gives CDR1 SGHDN, CDR2 FVKESK. The CDR3 consists of 16 residues. Trimming took off 3 bases at V and 1 base at J, with 13 bases between the two ends. CDR3 DNA sequence: TGTGCCAGCAGCCATGGGGTGGTTCCATCCTACAATGAGCAGTTCTTC. This codes for CASSHGVVPSYNEQFF.

This clonotype was counted at least ten times. The CDR3, as DNA: TGTGCCAGCAGCCCCGCGGCGGGGAACACTGAAGCTTTCTTT. Its protein is CASSPAAGNTEAFF. The chain is built from TRBV6-1 and TRBJ1-1; D uncertain. The CDR3 is 14 residues long. The V end lost 6 bases, the J end lost 1 base, and 12 bases lay between the germline ends. Germline CDR1 is MNHNS and CDR2 is SASEGT.

This clonotype was seen many times. The rearrangement links TRBV6-2 or TRBV6-3 to TRBJ2-2, with no clear D. Germline CDR1 MNHEY, CDR2 SVGEGT. Between the trimmed V and J ends, which lost 0 bases and 3 bases, there was a span of 5 bases. The CDR3 runs to 14 residues. The CDR3 region has the DNA TGTGCCAGCAGTTACTCGGTCGACACCGGGGAGCTGTTTTTT. Its translation: CASSYSVDTGELFF.

This clonotype was observed many times. As DNA, the CDR3 is TGTGCCACGACGAAAGGGTCTCGAGCTTTCTTT. Its translation: CATTKGSRAFF. The chain couples TRBV24-1 to TRBJ1-1; D uncertain. With 10 bases removed from V and 10 bases from J, the gap between germline ends came to 15 bases. CDR1 is KGHDR, CDR2 SFDVKD, per germline. The CDR3 is 11 amino acids.

The chain has TRBV28 and TRBJ2-5; TRBD2 aligns across 8 bases. In germline, CDR1 is MDHEN, CDR2 SYDVKM. The CDR3 is 14 amino acids. Germline trimming cut 5 bases from V and 6 bases from J; bases unmatched to any gene: 8. DNA of the CDR3: TGTGCCAGCAGTCCCTCAGCGGGAGTGAAGACCCAGTACTTC. This gives the protein CASSPSAGVKTQYF.

The sample holds a few counts of this clonotype. CDR3 loop: CASSLGEGAYEQYF. In nucleotides, the CDR3 is TGTGCCAGCAGCTTAGGTGAGGGGGCCTACGAGCAGTACTTC. The rearrangement joins TRBV7-3 to TRBJ2-7; a weak D match, TRBD1 (6 bases). The germline V gene has CDR1 SGHTA and CDR2 FQGTGA. CDR3 length: 14 amino acids. The V gene lost 2 bases and the J gene lost 2 bases, with 10 bases spanning the gap. The variable domain in full, with the rest retrieved from reference TRBV7-3 and TRBJ2-7, is GAGVSQTPSNKVTEKGKYVELRCDPISGHTALYWYRQSLGQGPEFLIYFQGTGAADDSGLPNDRFFAVRPEGSVSTLKIQRTERGDSAVYLCASSLGEGAYEQYFGPGTRLTVT.

This clonotype was counted at least ten times. J is TRBJ2-1 and V is TRBV5-1, with 8 bases fitting TRBD1. Germline trimming cut 3 bases from V and 3 bases from J; bases unmatched to any gene: 5. The length of the CDR3 is 15 residues. Germline V CDR1 and CDR2: SGHRS, YFSETQ. The CDR3 sequence: CASSSGTGFYNEQFF. The CDR3 DNA reads TGCGCCAGCAGCTCCGGGACAGGTTTCTACAATGAGCAGTTCTTC.

The table lists this clonotype with a few counts. The chain recombines TRBV6-1 with TRBJ2-7; 10 positions match TRBD1. CDR1 is MNHNS and CDR2 is SASEGT in the germline V gene. V lost 6 bases to trimming and J lost 6 bases; unmatched junction nucleotides: 5. The CDR3 extends over 13 amino acids. CDR3 in amino acids: CASSRTGGAEQYF. The CDR3 DNA reads as TGTGCCAGCAGCCGGACAGGGGGTGCCGAGCAGTACTTC.

This rearrangement joins TRBV12-3 or TRBV12-4 to TRBJ2-2; 8 bases line up with TRBD2. This CDR3 region has 17 residues. CDR3 coding DNA: TGTACCATCTGTTTGGGGCCTCGGGGGGGCGACACCGGGGAGCTGTTTTTT. Translated, it gives CTICLGPRGGDTGELFF.

The chain carries TRBV3-1 and TRBJ1-5, with 9 bases that match TRBD1. Germline loops: CDR1 LGHDT, CDR2 YNNKEL (reference sequence). J was trimmed by 7 bases and V by 1 base; bases with no gene match: 5. The CDR3 runs to 15 residues. CDR3 protein: CASSQAGQGLQPQHF. The CDR3 DNA reads as TGTGCCAGCAGCCAAGCGGGACAGGGATTACAGCCCCAGCATTTT. Variable domain in full (rest from reference TRBV3-1 and TRBJ1-5): DTAVSQTPKYLVTQMGNDKSIKCEQNLGHDTMYWYKQDSKKFLKIMFSYNNKELIINETVPNRFSPKSPDKAHLNLHINSLELGDSAVYFCASSQAGQGLQPQHFGDGTRLSIL.

The chain recombines TRBV28 with TRBJ2-7, with unresolved D. V shed 3 bases and J shed 6 bases, with 9 bases lying between them. Germline V CDR1 and CDR2: MDHEN, SYDVKM. This CDR3 comprises 12 residues. This CDR3 is CASSFWVGEQYF. As DNA, the CDR3 is TGTGCCAGCAGTTTTTGGGTGGGCGAGCAGTACTTC.

The genes are TRBV7-8 and TRBJ2-2, with 11 bases that match TRBD2. V shed 1 base, J shed 0 bases, and the junction held 7 bases outside the gene matches. The CDR3 is 19 amino acids. Germline CDR1 reads SGHVS; CDR2 reads FQNEAQ. Here the CDR3 reads CASSLVLAGGFPNTGELFF. The CDR3 nucleotides read TGTGCCAGCAGCTTAGTCCTAGCGGGGGGATTCCCGAACACCGGGGAGCTGTTTTTT. Complete variable domain (other parts from reference TRBV7-8 and TRBJ2-2): GAGVSQSPRYKVAKRGQDVALRCDPISGHVSLFWYQQALGQGPEFLTYFQNEAQLDKSGLPSDRFFAERPEGSVSTLKIQRTQQEDSAVYLCASSLVLAGGFPNTGELFFGEGSRLTVL.

V usage is TRBV10-2 and J usage is TRBJ2-2, with no clear D. This CDR3 is 13 amino acids long. Germline loops: CDR1 WSHSY, CDR2 SAAADI. Trimming stripped 3 bases from V and 4 bases from J, with 6 bases between. The CDR3 is CASSDAGTGELFF. As DNA, the CDR3 is TGCGCCAGCAGTGACGCAGGCACCGGGGAGCTGTTTTTT.